This T cell receptor beta chain appears in the sequencing data of a study of OX40 agonist ivuxolimab in advanced cancers. The protocol was immunoSEQ multiplex PCR, while the TCRdb copy is restricted to in-frame clones and leaves out a portion. The table shows 30,000 to 40,000 clones, with 65% to 80% occurring only once. V lost 4 bases and J lost 1, with 17 bases in between. Germline V gene lookup returns CDR1 SNHLY and CDR2 FYNNEI. CDR3 length equals 17 residues. In this sample, this clone turned up once. The input for sequencing was CD4+ or CD8+ T cells sorted from blood, taken in a trial of the OX40 agonist ivuxolimab. This rearrangement joins TRBV2 to TRBJ1-5; D is perhaps TRBD1 (6 bases). The clonotype was recovered from an adult with an advanced solid tumor such as melanoma, head and neck, liver or kidney cancer. CDR3 region: CASSVGQGQRSNQPQHF. The CDR3 coding sequence is TGTGCCAGCAGTGTAGGGCAGGGGCAAAGAAGCAATCAGCCCCAGCATTTT.